A single sample is the source of the 24 T cell receptor beta chains below, sequenced in a study of T cell changes during pregnancy in multiple sclerosis (dated by TCRdb to about 2019). Library creation used the immunoSEQ multiplex PCR assay. As stored in TCRdb, this immuneACCESS dataset retains in-frame rearrangements with V and J assigned. A fraction of the clones does not appear; measured against another copy, unresolved V genes explain less than half of the discrepancy, and the remainder lacks a known reason. For this sample there are about 31,000 clones; 87% appear just once. The ten biggest clones cover roughly 10% of the sample. The source was CD8+ T cells from peripheral blood mononuclear cells, collected in the first trimester of pregnancy. The receptors originated from a female donor with multiple sclerosis, enrolled in a pregnancy study.

The chain recombines TRBV4-1 with TRBJ2-1; 11 bases agree with TRBD2. With 7 bases clipped from V and 8 bases from J, the junction kept 10 bases outside the gene matches. CDR3 length equals 15 residues. Germline CDR1 MGHRA, CDR2 YSYEKL. The CDR3 nucleotides are TGCGCCAGCACCCCCCGACTAGCGGGGATTGATGAGCAGTTCTTC. It encodes CASTPRLAGIDEQFF.

The V call is TRBV5-5, the J call TRBJ2-2, with D unresolved. V shed 3 bases and J shed 6 bases, with 6 bases lying between them. The CDR3 is 12 amino acids. Germline V gene lookup returns CDR1 SGHKS and CDR2 YYEKEE (reference sequence). CDR3: CASSWASGELFF. The DNA for the CDR3 is TGTGCCAGCAGCTGGGCGTCCGGGGAGCTGTTTTTT.

This chain uses TRBV28 with TRBJ2-3; D perhaps matches TRBD2 (5 bases). The length of the CDR3 is 16 residues. The germline V gene has CDR1 MDHEN and CDR2 SYDVKM. V lost 3 bases to trimming and J lost 1 base, with 14 bases between them. CDR3 coding DNA: TGTGCCAGCAGTTTCCCGAGGGAGTGGGGCACAGATACGCAGTATTTT. It codes for CASSFPREWGTDTQYF.

This clone is a singleton in its sample. The V gene is TRBV7-8, the J gene TRBJ2-1, with 7 bases matching TRBD2. The CDR3 runs 14 residues. Germline CDR1 is SGHVS and CDR2 is FQNEAQ. Germline trimming cut 2 bases from V and 15 bases from J; bases unmatched to any gene: 13. CDR3 DNA: TGTGCCAGCAGCTTACCTGGACTAGACCGCCCTAGGTTCTTC. Encoded protein: CASSLPGLDRPRFF.

This chain connects TRBV7-9 to TRBJ2-7; TRBD1 matches at 11 bases. The CDR3 loop spans 14 amino acids. Germline V gives CDR1 SEHNR, CDR2 FQNEAQ (reference sequence). J was trimmed by 6 bases and V by 6 bases; bases with no gene match: 7. In DNA form, the CDR3 reads TGTGCCAGCAGGGAGGACAGGGGGCTCGGCGAGCAGTACTTC. Translation: CASREDRGLGEQYF.

The chain couples TRBV15 to TRBJ2-5; D is perhaps TRBD2 (6 bases). The V end was cut by 0 bases, the J end by 7 bases, with 15 bases between. In germline, CDR1 is LNHNV, CDR2 YYDKDF (reference sequence). This CDR3 contains 15 residues. Written as DNA, the CDR3 is TGTGCCACCAGCAGAGAGCAGGGAGGTGTAGGGACCCAGTACTTC. It translates to CATSREQGGVGTQYF.

The J gene is TRBJ1-1, the V gene TRBV15; D unresolved. Germline loops: CDR1 LNHNV, CDR2 YYDKDF (reference sequence). The length of the CDR3 is 14 residues. V gave up 2 bases and J gave up 4 bases, with 11 bases separating them. The CDR3 coding sequence is TGTGCCACCAGCAGATCCGCTTCGGGCACTGAAGCTTTCTTT. The encoded protein is CATSRSASGTEAFF.

V usage is TRBV18 and J usage is TRBJ2-4, with TRBD1 matching over 9 bases. Per germline, CDR1 KGHSH and CDR2 LQKENI. This CDR3 comprises 19 residues. The ends lost 2 bases at V and 3 bases at J; junction bases unmatched: 14. The CDR3 is CASSPEWGTGGRVKNIQYF. The CDR3 DNA is TGTGCCAGCTCACCAGAGTGGGGAACAGGGGGCCGTGTCAAAAACATTCAGTACTTC.

V is TRBV29-1 and J is TRBJ2-7; TRBD2 aligns across 11 bases. The V gene's germline CDR1 is SQVTM and CDR2 ANQGSEA. The CDR3 loop spans 15 amino acids. J lost 4 bases, V lost 2 bases, and 7 bases had no gene match. The CDR3 spells CSVESVAGGPYEQYF. In DNA, the CDR3 is TGCAGCGTTGAATCCGTAGCGGGAGGGCCTTACGAGCAGTACTTC.

The chain employs TRBV27 and TRBJ2-3; 10 bases are a match to TRBD2. Germline lookup yields CDR1 MNHEY and CDR2 SMNVEV (reference sequence). V dropped 7 bases and J dropped 7; count of bases not matched to a gene: 14. The CDR3 has 16 residues. The chain's CDR3 is CASTPDLAGAPHTQYF. The CDR3 bases are TGTGCCAGCACACCCGACCTAGCGGGGGCCCCACATACGCAGTATTTT.

V is TRBV2 and J is TRBJ2-1, with 8 bases that match TRBD2. The length of the CDR3 is 15 residues. Unmatched junction bases numbered 7, after V lost 4 bases and J lost 5 bases. The germline CDR1 and CDR2 sequences are SNHLY and FYNNEI. This CDR3 reads CASSAYGGADNEQFF. In nucleotides, the CDR3 is TGTGCCAGCAGTGCCTACGGGGGGGCCGACAATGAGCAGTTCTTC.

This clone has just a few counts. V is TRBV11-2 and J is TRBJ1-6; TRBD1 agrees at 7 bases. The germline V gene encodes CDR1 SGHAT and CDR2 FQNNGV. The CDR3 is 17 residues long. With 1 base clipped from V and 2 bases from J, the junction kept 5 bases outside the gene matches. The CDR3 DNA is TGTGCCAGCAGCTTAGCGGACAGGTGGACCTATAATTCACCCCTCCACTTT. Translated: CASSLADRWTYNSPLHF.

This clone rates as medium-sized. The gene calls are TRBV15 and TRBJ1-6; unclear D gene. The V gene's germline CDR1 is LNHNV and CDR2 YYDKDF (reference sequence). This CDR3 is 14 amino acids long. V was clipped by 0 bases and J by 9 bases, with 9 bases between them. The CDR3 reads CATSRDQEGSPLHF. CDR3 nucleotides: TGTGCCACCAGCAGAGATCAGGAGGGTTCACCCCTCCACTTT.

V and J are TRBV5-1 and TRBJ2-3; 8 nucleotides align to TRBD1. The germline V gene has CDR1 SGHRS and CDR2 YFSETQ. The V and J ends lost 1 base and 2 bases, in that order; junction bases with no gene match: 18. The CDR3 has 20 residues. The CDR3 reads CASSLLPGQGNGSPTDTQYF. The DNA for the CDR3 is TGCGCCAGCAGCTTGTTACCCGGACAGGGCAACGGGAGCCCCACAGATACGCAGTATTTT.

The chain couples TRBV5-1 to TRBJ2-7, with D possibly being TRBD2 (6 bases). There are 14 residues in the CDR3. Germline V gene data show CDR1 as SGHRS and CDR2 as YFSETQ. Trimming cost V 1 base and J 2 bases, with 10 bases left between them. CDR3 protein: CASSLYGGTYEQYF. The CDR3, as DNA: TGCGCCAGCAGCTTGTATGGCGGGACCTACGAGCAGTACTTC.

The gene calls are TRBV30 and TRBJ2-3, with TRBD2 matching over 9 bases. Per germline, CDR1 GTSNPN and CDR2 SVGIG (reference sequence). The CDR3 is 15 amino acids. V was clipped by 0 bases and J by 4 bases; unmatched bases: 5. In DNA, the CDR3 is TGTGCCTGGAGTGTAAAAGCGGGAGGCCCAGATACGCAGTATTTT. It translates to CAWSVKAGGPDTQYF.

The chain couples TRBV28 to TRBJ1-5, with 9 bases lining up with TRBD1. Looked up from germline, CDR1 is MDHEN and CDR2 is SYDVKM. After removal of 2 bases from V and 6 bases from J, the junction contained 8 bases not matched to a gene. The length of the CDR3 is 16 residues. The DNA of the CDR3 is TGTGCCAGCAGTTTAATCAGGGACAGGGCCGGTCAGCCCCAGCATTTT. As protein: CASSLIRDRAGQPQHF.

V is TRBV14 and J is TRBJ2-1; TRBD2 aligns across 10 bases. CDR3 length: 13 residues. CDR1 is SGHDN and CDR2 is FVKESK in the germline V gene. With V trimmed by 4 bases and J by 7 bases, 1 base remained unmatched. The CDR3 sequence: CASSPGLANEQFF. The CDR3 DNA is TGTGCCAGCAGCCCGGGACTAGCGAATGAGCAGTTCTTC.

This chain connects TRBV5-1 to TRBJ2-5; TRBD2 matches at 7 bases. The CDR3 contains 14 residues. After removal of 3 bases from V and 2 bases from J, the junction contained 4 bases not matched to a gene. Looked up from germline, CDR1 is SGHRS and CDR2 is YFSETQ. The CDR3 DNA is TGCGCCAGCAGCTACGAGGGAGGGCAAGAGACCCAGTACTTC. This codes for CASSYEGGQETQYF.

This sequence joins TRBV27 and TRBJ1-1, with D perhaps TRBD1 (6 bases). The CDR3 covers 14 residues. Germline CDR1 MNHEY, CDR2 SMNVEV (reference sequence). V shed 4 bases and J shed 5 bases, with 14 bases lying between them. The CDR3 coding sequence is TGTGCCAGCAGTTACGCGGGGGGGGCTACTGAAGCTTTCTTT. Encoded protein: CASSYAGGATEAFF.

V gene TRBV28 combines with J gene TRBJ1-2; D gene uncertain. The germline CDR1 and CDR2 sequences are MDHEN and SYDVKM. Trimming took off 6 bases at V and 2 bases at J, with 13 bases between the two ends. CDR3 size: 14 residues. CDR3 protein: CASSTIVVNYGYTF. The CDR3 nucleotides are TGTGCCAGCAGCACTATCGTTGTCAACTATGGCTACACCTTC.

V usage is TRBV13 and J usage is TRBJ2-7; 13 bases agree with TRBD2. The CDR3 loop spans 15 amino acids. V lost 5 bases to trimming and J lost 4 bases; unmatched junction nucleotides: 5. CDR1 and CDR2 from the germline V gene are PRHDT and FYEKMQ (reference sequence). CDR3 region: CASSTTSGRGYEQYF. The CDR3 DNA is TGTGCCAGCAGCACCACTAGCGGGAGGGGATACGAGCAGTACTTC.

This clone has just a few counts. The chain couples TRBV4-2 to TRBJ1-1; 7 nucleotides match TRBD1. The CDR3 totals 14 residues. CDR1 and CDR2 from the germline V gene are LGHNA and YNFKEQ. The V and J ends lost 4 bases and 6 bases, in that order; junction bases with no gene match: 8. CDR3: CASSRNIGTAEAFF. CDR3 bases: TGTGCCAGCAGCCGCAACATCGGGACAGCTGAAGCTTTCTTT.

The chain recombines TRBV2 with TRBJ1-5, with D maybe TRBD1 (6 bases). Germline V gene data show CDR1 as SNHLY and CDR2 as FYNNEI. Between the trimmed V and J ends, which lost 1 base and 1 base, there was a span of 14 bases. The CDR3 spans 17 residues. In DNA form, the CDR3 reads TGTGCCAGCAGTGAAGTGGGTGTGGGGGCGAGCAATCAGCCCCAGCATTTT. It codes for CASSEVGVGASNQPQHF.